This paragraph covers one T cell receptor (beta chain) sequence. Germline lookup yields CDR1 DFQATT and CDR2 SNEGSKA (reference sequence). This CDR3 is 11 amino acids long. Trimming cost V 0 bases and J 7 bases, with 6 bases left between them. The entry originates in a study of blood T cell repertoires in COVID-19. Overall study: The origin of the acute and convalescent COVID-19 samples was the United States, Italy and Spain. T cells, B-cell-depleted T cells, or PBMCs supplied cDNA or gDNA.

The authors' processing: Amplification from reference gene primers served as the basis for estimated nucleated cell counts. Repertoires were generated with immunoSEQ multiplex PCR, while TCRdb's copy carries only in-frame clones and drops some. V and J calls and clone size follow that table, whereas D and trimming were derived from the DNA. Of around 110,000 clones in the sample, around four fifths were seen once. The TCR was taken from a man aged 65 to 85 with acute or convalescent COVID-19. What was sequenced was peripheral blood. This chain connects TRBV20-1 to TRBJ2-5, with no clear D. CDR3 region: CSARDSRTQYF. CDR3 nucleotide sequence: TGCAGTGCTAGAGATAGCCGGACCCAGTACTTC.